A selection of T cell receptor beta chains follows, all from one sample in a study of T cells after yellow fever vaccination. TCRdb fed the 5' RACE reads into MiXCR, producing one record per CDR3 protein. The table lists hundreds of thousands of distinct CDR3 sequences, over 5% of them singletons. Sequenced here: PBMCs, sampled 5 days after the yellow fever booster vaccination. The receptor set was obtained from a man aged 25-40 years who received the YFV17D yellow fever vaccine. Both conserved end residues are part of each CDR3. The D gene is left open where the match is weak. Where a row states a size, it is once, few, many or the class of an expanded clone; other rows omit it.

>.|TRBV6-6|TRBJ1-4|.
CASSYDEKLFF
TGTGCCAGCAGTTACGATGAAAAACTGTTTTTT
>few|TRBV5-1|TRBJ2-2|.
CASSLAARNTGELFF
TGCGCCAGCAGCTTGGCCGCGAGGAACACCGGGGAGCTGTTTTTT
>many|TRBV10-2|TRBJ2-3|TRBD2
CASSDSPAGVDF
TGCGCCAGCAGTGATTCCCCAGCGGGAGTTGATTTT
>.|TRBV5-4|TRBJ2-7|TRBD2
CASSAASGSYEQYF
TGTGCCAGCAGCGCAGCTAGCGGGAGCTACGAGCAGTACTTC
>.|TRBV12-3/TRBV12-4|TRBJ1-6|.
CASSFLSGANSPLHF
TGTGCCAGCAGTTTTTTGTCCGGGGCTAATTCACCCCTCCACTTT
>many|TRBV7-2|TRBJ1-5|.
CASSLTGLNQPQHF
TGTGCCAGCAGCTTAACAGGGTTGAATCAGCCCCAGCATTTT
>.|TRBV7-6|TRBJ2-1|.
CASSFGRQVPEQFF
TGTGCCAGCAGCTTTGGCCGACAGGTACCGGAGCAGTTCTTC
>.|TRBV11-2|TRBJ2-7|TRBD2
CASSLRANLAGGSSYEQYF
TGTGCCAGCAGCCTTCGGGCGAATCTAGCGGGAGGCTCCTCCTACGAGCAGTACTTC
>many|TRBV11-2|TRBJ2-1|.
CASSSQGYYNEQFF
TGTGCCAGCAGCTCCCAGGGGTACTACAATGAGCAGTTCTTC
>.|TRBV5-1|TRBJ2-2|TRBD1
CTSSVTGVNTGELFF
TGCACCAGCAGCGTGACAGGGGTGAACACCGGGGAGCTGTTTTTT
>many|TRBV28|TRBJ2-1|TRBD1
CASSLEQGVYNEQFF
TGTGCCAGCAGTCTAGAACAGGGGGTATACAATGAGCAGTTCTTC
>few|TRBV20-1|TRBJ1-1|.
CSGQRGHAEAFF
TGCAGTGGTCAGAGGGGTCACGCTGAAGCTTTCTTT
>many|TRBV20-1|TRBJ2-4|TRBD1
CSASQGGNIQYF
TGCAGTGCTAGTCAAGGGGGCAACATTCAGTACTTC
>many|TRBV6-5|TRBJ2-7|TRBD1
CASRTGSEQYF
TGTGCCAGCAGGACAGGGAGCGAGCAGTACTTC
>.|TRBV4-3|TRBJ2-2|TRBD1
CASSQGTGGASRPAGELFF
TGCGCCAGCAGCCAAGGAACAGGGGGCGCATCGCGGCCGGCCGGGGAGCTGTTTTTT
>few|TRBV5-1|TRBJ1-2|.
CASSLEGSYGYTF
TGCGCCAGCAGCTTGGAAGGGTCCTATGGCTACACCTTC
>many|TRBV4-3|TRBJ1-5|.
CASSQDLGGSGWPQHF
TGCGCCAGCAGCCAAGATTTAGGGGGATCTGGATGGCCCCAGCATTTT
>.|TRBV19|TRBJ2-3|.
CASSLQTDTQYF
TGTGCCAGTAGCCTCCAGACGGATACGCAGTATTTT
>.|TRBV20-1|TRBJ2-1|.
CSAPRHGGNEQFF
TGCAGTGCTCCACGCCACGGGGGCAATGAGCAGTTCTTC
>.|TRBV4-2|TRBJ2-3|TRBD2
CASSPLLGGRARLPPGTQYF
TGTGCCAGCAGCCCCCTCCTGGGCGGGAGGGCCAGGCTCCCACCGGGTACGCAGTATTTT
>.|TRBV2|TRBJ2-7|.
CASSERGLTEQYF
TGTGCCAGCAGTGAACGAGGCCTCACTGAGCAGTACTTC
>many|TRBV20-1|TRBJ2-1|TRBD2
CSAKKRGVWDSGRGSYNEQFF
TGCAGTGCCAAAAAACGGGGGGTGTGGGATAGCGGGAGAGGGTCCTACAATGAGCAGTTCTTC
>many|TRBV24-1|TRBJ2-5|TRBD1
CATSDASGGETQYF
TGTGCCACCAGTGACGCATCAGGGGGAGAGACCCAGTACTTC
>few|TRBV4-3|TRBJ2-1|TRBD2
CASSQIAGVGVNEQFF
TGCGCCAGCAGCCAAATAGCGGGAGTCGGAGTCAATGAGCAGTTCTTC
>.|TRBV6-2/TRBV6-3|TRBJ2-3|TRBD2
CASSHPGLDNADTQYF
TGTGCCAGCAGCCACCCGGGACTAGATAACGCAGATACGCAGTATTTT
>few|TRBV27|TRBJ2-6|.
CASSRTGYGANVLTF
TGTGCCAGCAGTAGAACAGGCTACGGGGCCAACGTCCTGACTTTC
>many|TRBV15|TRBJ1-4|.
CATSNPRERGFNEKLFF
TGTGCCACCAGCAACCCCCGGGAAAGGGGTTTTAATGAAAAACTGTTTTTT
>few|TRBV20-1|TRBJ1-1|TRBD1
CSASKTTGQITFF
TGCAGTGCTAGTAAGACGACAGGGCAGATTACTTTCTTT
>many|TRBV12-3/TRBV12-4|TRBJ2-5|.
CASSLRAEETQYF
TGTGCCAGCAGTTTACGGGCGGAAGAGACCCAGTACTTC
>few|TRBV18|TRBJ2-1|.
CASSRPGHPPPQFF
TGTGCCAGCTCACGACCAGGGCACCCACCTCCTCAGTTCTTC
>many|TRBV7-9|TRBJ2-3|TRBD2
CASSLGDYPSTDTQYF
TGTGCCAGCAGCTTAGGGGACTACCCTAGCACAGATACGCAGTATTTT
>many|TRBV6-2/TRBV6-3|TRBJ1-2|.
CASSVDSHYGYTF
TGTGCCAGCAGTGTCGACAGCCACTATGGCTACACCTTC
>many|TRBV7-9|TRBJ2-4|TRBD1
CASSLVGTGRAKNIQYF
TGTGCCAGCAGCTTAGTAGGGACAGGGAGAGCCAAAAACATTCAGTACTTC
>many|TRBV7-6|TRBJ2-2|.
CASSLRVAENTGELFF
TGTGCCAGCAGCTTACGGGTAGCGGAGAACACCGGGGAGCTGTTTTTT
>many|TRBV20-1|TRBJ2-5|.
CSAKGTARQETQYF
TGCAGTGCTAAAGGGACGGCCCGACAAGAGACCCAGTACTTC
>.|TRBV12-3/TRBV12-4|TRBJ2-5|.
CASRPIGEETQYF
TGTGCCAGCAGGCCCATAGGGGAAGAGACCCAGTACTTC
>many|TRBV7-9|TRBJ1-2|.
CASSFNREGYGYTF
TGTGCCAGCAGCTTCAACAGGGAGGGCTATGGCTACACCTTC
>few|TRBV12-3/TRBV12-4|TRBJ1-6|.
CASSSLQGLAPLHF
TGTGCCAGCAGTTCCCTACAGGGATTGGCACCCCTCCACTTT
>few|TRBV4-2|TRBJ2-1|.
CASSQVSGYNEQFF
TGTGCCAGCAGCCAAGTTAGTGGGTACAATGAGCAGTTCTTC
>few|TRBV20-1|TRBJ2-3|.
CSARSPGSSTDTQYF
TGCAGTGCTAGAAGTCCAGGTTCTAGCACAGATACGCAGTATTTT
>many|TRBV7-9|TRBJ2-1|.
CASSPPGQPYNEQFF
TGTGCCAGCAGCCCCCCGGGGCAGCCGTACAATGAGCAGTTCTTC
>few|TRBV13|TRBJ2-7|TRBD2
CASSLGGGLDRYEQYF
TGTGCCAGCAGCTTAGGGGGGGGACTAGACCGCTACGAGCAGTACTTC
>many|TRBV20-1|TRBJ2-3|TRBD2
CSARVGLAGVGSTDTQYF
TGCAGTGCTAGAGTGGGTCTAGCGGGAGTGGGTAGCACAGATACGCAGTATTTT
>many|TRBV7-2|TRBJ2-5|TRBD2
CASQLAGWETQYF
TGTGCCAGCCAGCTAGCGGGATGGGAGACCCAGTACTTC
>many|TRBV16|TRBJ2-1|.
CASSPPTGVGYNEQFF
TGTGCCAGCAGCCCCCCCACGGGAGTGGGCTACAATGAGCAGTTCTTC
>.|TRBV12-3/TRBV12-4|TRBJ1-4|.
CASSLDGPPREKLFF
TGTGCCAGCAGTTTAGACGGACCACCTAGAGAAAAACTGTTTTTT
>many|TRBV6-5|TRBJ2-1|TRBD2
CASRRLGTSGRVQFF
TGTGCCAGCAGACGACTCGGGACTAGCGGGAGGGTGCAGTTCTTC
>.|TRBV18|TRBJ1-1|TRBD1
CASSPPQGQESKAFF
TGTGCCAGCTCACCACCCCAGGGACAGGAAAGCAAAGCTTTCTTT
>.|TRBV23-1|TRBJ2-1|TRBD2
CASSLLPGTRLDNEQFF
TGCGCCAGCAGTCTACTCCCCGGGACTAGACTAGACAATGAGCAGTTCTTC
>few|TRBV27|TRBJ2-7|.
CASSMSHPSVEQYF
TGTGCCAGCAGTATGTCCCATCCCTCGGTCGAGCAGTACTTC
>few|TRBV5-1|TRBJ2-7|TRBD2
CASSLGTSGRDYEQYF
TGCGCCAGCAGCTTGGGGACTAGCGGGAGGGACTACGAGCAGTACTTC
>.|TRBV5-1|TRBJ2-5|.
CASSLVDSQETQYF
TGCGCCAGCAGCTTGGTGGACAGTCAAGAGACCCAGTACTTC
>.|TRBV12-3/TRBV12-4|TRBJ2-1|TRBD2
CASSPRGLAGDPSSYNEQFF
TGTGCCAGCAGTCCAAGGGGACTAGCGGGAGACCCGAGCTCCTACAATGAGCAGTTCTTC
>many|TRBV10-2|TRBJ2-5|TRBD2
CASSQAASGRPGRETQYF
TGCGCCAGCTCCCAGGCGGCTAGCGGGAGGCCCGGTAGAGAGACCCAGTACTTC
>few|TRBV5-6|TRBJ2-5|TRBD2
CASTLGGEETQYF
TGTGCCAGCACCCTGGGGGGGGAAGAGACCCAGTACTTC
>many|TRBV5-1|TRBJ2-5|TRBD1
CASSTMTGGQETQYF
TGCGCCAGCAGCACCATGACAGGGGGCCAAGAGACCCAGTACTTC
>.|TRBV6-2/TRBV6-3|TRBJ1-5|TRBD1
CASSYSATGENQPQHF
TGTGCCAGCAGTTACTCGGCAACAGGGGAAAATCAGCCCCAGCATTTT
>.|TRBV7-2|TRBJ1-1|.
CASSLPGSAEAFF
TGTGCCAGCAGCTTACCGGGTAGCGCTGAAGCTTTCTTT
>.|TRBV18|TRBJ2-7|.
CASSPSERLEQYF
TGTGCCAGCTCACCTTCTGAGCGCTTGGAGCAGTACTTC